Below are 4 T cell receptor beta chains sequenced from a single sample in a study of T cells in Graves' hyperthyroidism and ophthalmopathy. TCR beta CDR3 regions were amplified from RNA transcripts. When the TCR CDR3 underwent first-round RT-PCR, the HTBI primer set was used. TCRdb re-derived calls from the multiplex PCR reads in MiXCR, one entry per CDR3 protein. The profile shows 550,000 to 600,000 distinct CDR3 sequences, 14% of them singletons. Sequenced input: blood. These TCRs come from a woman aged 18-29 years with Graves' ophthalmopathy.

This clonotype was recorded many times. The rearrangement joins TRBV28 to TRBJ1-2, with 7 bases aligning to TRBD1. Germline V gene lookup returns CDR1 MDHEN and CDR2 SYDVKM. The V gene end was trimmed by 1 base and the J gene end by 3 bases; junction bases not matched to a gene: 20. This CDR3 region has 20 residues. In DNA, the CDR3 is TGTGCCAGCAGTTTATCCCTAGGCTGGGACAGCCACCCAAGCGACTATGGCTACACCTTC. Translated, it gives CASSLSLGWDSHPSDYGYTF.

The genes are TRBV18 and TRBJ2-5; TRBD1 matches 12 bases. The J segment lost 4 bases and the V segment lost 6 bases, leaving 9 bases of the junction unmatched. The CDR3 spans 16 residues. From germline, CDR1 is KGHSH and CDR2 LQKENI. CDR3 protein: CASSDVGQGARETQYF. The CDR3 DNA is TGTGCCAGCTCGGATGTGGGACAGGGGGCGAGAGAGACCCAGTACTTC.

This clonotype appeared once. The CDR3 loop is CSANPHAANYGYTF. CDR3 DNA: TGCAGCGCCAACCCACATGCAGCTAACTATGGCTACACCTTC. The V call is TRBV29-1, the J call TRBJ1-2; D is uncertain. There are 14 residues in the CDR3. V was clipped by 7 bases and J by 0 bases, with 15 bases between them. Germline CDR1 is SQVTM and CDR2 is ANQGSEA.

The chain links TRBV19 to TRBJ1-5, with 7 bases that match TRBD1. The germline V gene encodes CDR1 LNHDA and CDR2 SQIVND (reference sequence). The CDR3 totals 17 residues. V gave up 0 bases and J gave up 4 bases; unmatched junction bases: 9. CDR3 sequence reads: CASSIDRTGSANQPQHF. In DNA form, the CDR3 reads TGTGCCAGTAGTATAGACCGGACAGGATCCGCAAATCAGCCCCAGCATTTT.